This T cell receptor (beta chain) was observed in a study of blood T cell repertoires in COVID-19. V lost 6 bases to trimming and J lost 5 bases; unmatched junction nucleotides: 14. CDR3 length: 15 amino acids. Germline V gene lookup returns CDR1 SQVTM and CDR2 ANQGSEA. This clone has just one count. Libraries were prepared by immunoSEQ multiplex PCR; TCRdb keeps only in-frame clonotypes and omits some of them. This sample carries 200,000 to 300,000 clones, 86% of them seen once, and the ten largest clones take just under 2%. This clonotype originated in a man aged 30 to 39 with active or convalescent COVID-19. Sample: peripheral blood. The genes are TRBV29-1 and TRBJ1-2; 8 bases are shared with TRBD1. The CDR3 here is CSVAAGGGRGYGYTF. The CDR3 DNA reads as TGCAGCGTCGCGGCAGGGGGCGGGAGGGGTTATGGCTACACCTTC.